The source of this TCR beta chain is a study of T cells in tumors after PD-1 blockade. Study as a whole: Patients had no prior checkpoint blockade, systemic immunosuppressants, or anti-cancer therapy within 4 weeks. On average, peripheral blood gave approximately 120,000 TCR templates and under 45,000 unique clonotypes. Study results and caveats: Peripheral recruitment is suggested, as some novel exhausted tumor clones were in pre-treatment blood.

Generated by immunoSEQ multiplex PCR, the TCRdb table keeps only in-frame clones and is missing some. This table holds 60,000 to 65,000 clones, about 74% found once. V lost 7 bases and J lost 4, with 20 bases in between. The V gene's germline CDR1 is LGHDT and CDR2 YNNKEL (reference sequence). The CDR3 is 16 residues long. A note on this clone: Its antigen is not known.

V gene TRBV3-1 (or the pseudogene TRBV3-2) combines with J gene TRBJ1-3; D unresolved. Specimen: PBMCs, collected after anti-PD-1 treatment. This clonotype originated in a human donor with basal cell carcinoma. The CDR3 region is CASTAGNLVGGNTIYF. The CDR3 nucleotides read TGTGCCAGCACCGCGGGGAATTTGGTTGGAGGAAACACCATATATTTT.